Described below is a single T cell receptor beta chain sequence and its context. What it binds is unknown. The source of the sample is a study of yellow fever vaccine responses in identical twins. Study-level points and caveats: After vaccination, twins' T cell response reportedly seemed partly convergent, partly personalized.

The germline V gene has CDR1 LGHNA and CDR2 YSLEER. The CDR3 has 14 residues. The V gene lost 0 bases and the J gene lost 2 bases, with 7 bases spanning the gap. TCRdb independently ran MiXCR on the RT-PCR reads; one entry per CDR3 protein. Of around 570 distinct CDR3 sequences in the sample, about three quarters were seen once. This receptor was obtained from a female donor who received the yellow fever vaccine. The specimen was T cells from blood (PBMCs), unsorted or a sorted subset (not recorded which), collected before or after yellow fever vaccination (not recorded which). The V gene is TRBV4-3, the J gene TRBJ2-5; D call uncertain. CDR3 region: CASSQEVAQETQYF. The CDR3 bases are TGCGCCAGCAGCCAAGAAGTAGCACAAGAGACCCAGTACTTC.